This T cell receptor (beta chain) was profiled in a study of cytomegalovirus exposure and HLA in healthy donors (dated by TCRdb to the late 2010s). Context from the whole study: An earlier analysis of approximately 640 of the donors reported more than 250 Gb of sequence data and 100 million to 140 million unique TCR beta sequences from about 200 million T cells. Roughly 300 gigabases of sequencing data and roughly 90 million unique TCR sequences were included in an early release covering roughly 700 HLA-typed donors. Of the roughly 400 genotyped donors, 81% were placed in the genetic ancestry cluster associated with self-reported Caucasian donors. The study was designed to test whether signatures of past pathogen exposure could be identified by cataloging public T cell receptors. Using immunosequencing, the study profiled T cell repertoires from 500 to 800 subjects and related those repertoires to cytomegalovirus serostatus. In addition to the first cohort of about 650 subjects, a separate validation cohort of about 120 different subjects was used. The study combined high-throughput TCR immunosequencing, statistical association of individual TCRs with disease status, and machine learning to predict cytomegalovirus infection status. A later analysis re-analyzed previously published TCR beta repertoires from approximately 670 donors and added high-resolution HLA genotyping to study TCR occurrence patterns. The later analysis used no new phenotypic data to find candidate immune exposures, relying instead on TCR beta sequences and their occurrence across donors. An earlier analysis of around 580 of the donors used high-throughput TCR beta sequencing to judge whether each TCR beta V gene segment behaved as functional or pseudogenic. Donor age, sex, ethnicity and CMV serostatus were compiled together with the repertoire data. A later genetic analysis took genome-wide SNP genotypes for 398 of the 666 donors and used that subset as a discovery cohort. All discovery cohort repertoires had been generated on a single sequencing platform. HLA typing included class I and class II loci at four-digit resolution. Typing coverage varied by locus: 629-630 donors for A, B, C, DRB1 and DQB1; some 520 for DQA1; about 600 for DPA1; 400 to 480 for DPB1. Roughly five DR-DQ haplotypes were handled as single units for association and clustering because linkage in the cohort was strong. On average, around 200,000 unique TCR beta nucleotide sequences were sequenced per donor among about 400 genotyped donors of the cohort, with 15% to 20% of those sequences being non-productive.

About this clone: The antigen it binds to is not known. Base qualities are not recorded, but no much larger clone differs from it by a single base.

As encoded in the germline V gene (reference sequence), CDR1 is LNHDA while CDR2 is SQIVND. From the cysteine through the phenylalanine, the CDR3 covers 14 amino acids. Just the 42-base CDR3 DNA is kept, in frame starting at base 1. Trimming takes 4 bases from V and 8 bases from J, and the germline ends sit 15 bases apart. The receptor library was made with the immunoSEQ multiplex PCR assay. For the multiplex PCR, a mixture combining 60 forward primers for TCR Vbeta segments and 13 reverse primers for TCR Jbeta segments was used. The CDR3 region of rearranged TCR beta genes was amplified from genomic DNA with a multiplex PCR assay. Amplified TCR beta libraries were sequenced as 87-base-pair reads on the Illumina HiSeq System. In the source study's methods: Across the roughly 640 repertoires, a later analysis counted some 81 million unique TCR beta chains, around 11 million of which were shared by at least two donors. Raw reads were error-corrected and collapsed into unique sequences by a nearest-neighbor algorithm in which closely related sequences were merged to remove PCR and sequencing errors. V, D and J gene segments were assigned by aligning CDR3 sequences to IMGT reference sequences. For a sequence to be retained, at least a six-nucleotide match to both a V gene segment and a J gene segment was required. Rearrangements were called productive when the CDR3 lacked stop codons and stayed in frame with V and J; all others were non-productive. CDR3 was defined by IMGT convention, running from the second conserved V-encoded cysteine to the conserved J-encoded phenylalanine. The earlier analysis of some 550 of the donors excluded any sequence lacking an unambiguous match to a single V gene segment. In an earlier analysis of around 590 of the donors, a V segment was called functional when productive rearrangements were above 56.7%, and segregating when the standard deviation between donors exceeded 5%. A statistical classification framework was built to diagnose cytomegalovirus status from the catalog of TCR beta chain sequences. In a later analysis, TCR nucleotide sequences were compared against IMGT/GENE-DB human TR gene sequences so that V and J genes could be assigned. In a later analysis, CDR3 sequences and most-parsimonious VDJ recombination scenarios were assigned using the TCRdist pipeline. In a later analysis, each TCR beta chain was defined by its CDR3 amino acid sequence together with its V-gene family, and reads lacking a unique V-gene family were excluded. To address suspected cross-contamination and a sequencing artifact, a later analysis removed 592 highly shared, low-generation-probability nucleotide sequences. A later analysis calculated a clonal expansion index for each public chain from normalized within-repertoire ranks of inferred template counts. A later analysis computed generation probabilities with a VDJ recombination model fitted to out-of-frame rearrangements, and checked the results against IGoR. In a later analysis, hypergeometric tests were used to score TCR-TCR, TCR-HLA and TCR-CMV co-occurrence, with a repertoire-size bias correction applied to TCR pairs. To estimate false discovery rates, a later analysis permuted the HLA or CMV assignments 20 times. In a later analysis, co-occurring TCRs were grouped with DBSCAN, and TCRdist sequence similarity was added when clustering was performed within HLA-allele-positive subsets. For co-occurrence clustering, repertoires with fewer than 30,000 or more than 120,000 public chains were excluded, along with roughly five repertoires with anomalous nucleotide sharing. Entries here come from immuneACCESS through TCRdb and include only in-frame sequences with V and J called. Some clones fail to appear in such tables; in the studies checked, an unresolved V gene covers under half of the shortfall, and the cause of the remainder is unknown. V, J and clone size were drawn from that table, and D and trimming were deduced from the DNA. This sample holds approximately 76,000 clones; 65% to 75% were observed only once. The ten top clones hold roughly 15% of the sample.

Study-wide findings and limitations: The authors suggested that the approach could potentially be generalized to other disease states and immunological phenotypes. Because HLA typing was missing for some donors at each locus, association tests included only the typed subset. The classifier was reported to diagnose cytomegalovirus status with high specificity and sensitivity in both the original cohort and the validation cohort. In a later analysis, HLA-associated TCR beta chains were found to be more clonally expanded and to have lower generation probabilities than equally common non-associated chains. Linkage disequilibrium might explain the correlated functional status among segregating V segments, but an unknown experimental factor could not be excluded. In a later genetic analysis, fewer N-insertions in productive TCRs were reported among donors in an Asian-associated ancestry cluster than the roughly 640-donor mean. The 87-base-pair reads could not distinguish some IMGT-functional V segments, including TRBV6-2 and TRBV6-3, so those segments were excluded. A total of 164 TCR beta chains were listed by the study as associated with cytomegalovirus. In an earlier analysis of several hundred of the donors, most TCR beta V segments were observed in productive rearrangements about 87% or about 30% of the time, broadly matching IMGT annotations. A cluster of highly shared sequence variants was judged likely to be a technical artifact of the sequencing pipeline. In a later analysis, TCR association rates were found to vary across HLA loci, with the most associated TCRs seen for DRB1 alleles and the fewest for HLA-C alleles. In vitro tests confirmed that a few of the cytomegalovirus-associated TCR beta chains recognize cytomegalovirus antigens. In a later analysis, most CMV-associated TCR beta chains were found to appear HLA-restricted, with HLA associations seemingly driven largely by CMV exposure. According to a later analysis, parvovirus B19, influenza, CMV and Epstein-Barr virus appeared linked to several top co-occurrence clusters. A later analysis associated roughly 17,000 TCR beta sequences with specific HLA alleles at a false discovery rate of 0.05. V-gene and J-gene trimming of TCR beta chains was associated with a missense DCLRE1C variant in a later genetic analysis, and the association was replicated in an independent cohort. This cohort had only TCR beta chains sequenced, and the lack of alpha or paired-chain data limited which features could be detected. A further reported finding was that TCR beta sequences accurately predicted the HLA-A and HLA-B alleles for most subjects in the first cohort. While some public TCRs were present in many individuals, most TCR sequences turned up only very rarely across donors. CMV serostatus was the only immune exposure information available for the cohort. Some 16 rarely observed V segments, including chromosome 9 orphons, were excluded from the earlier analysis of about 600 of the donors because counts were too low. Presence/absence analyses assumed roughly uniform sequencing depth across donors, an assumption that may not hold. When HLA alleles, especially DR and DQ, strongly co-occurred, attributing TCR associations to individual alleles was difficult.

The cohort comprised around 690 healthy bone marrow donors. At the time of sampling, all cohort members were nominally healthy, though unrecorded immune exposures were likely present. The donor tested CMV seropositive, placing the donor among the approximately 290 seropositive members of the cohort. A peripheral blood sample was collected from each donor, and TCR beta sequencing was performed on peripheral blood mononuclear cells. The Qiagen DNeasy Blood Extraction Kit was used to extract genomic DNA from the blood cell samples. The TCR comes from a woman between 35 and 50 years old in good health and CMV-seropositive. The sequencing sample was made of PBMCs. The receptor chain draws on TRBV19 and TRBJ1-5, with a tentative D gene TRBD1 over 6 matching bases. The DNA sequence is as follows: TGTGCCAGTAGTAACAGGGAAAGCCTCGAGCCCCAGCATTTT. Its translation is CASSNRESLEPQHF.